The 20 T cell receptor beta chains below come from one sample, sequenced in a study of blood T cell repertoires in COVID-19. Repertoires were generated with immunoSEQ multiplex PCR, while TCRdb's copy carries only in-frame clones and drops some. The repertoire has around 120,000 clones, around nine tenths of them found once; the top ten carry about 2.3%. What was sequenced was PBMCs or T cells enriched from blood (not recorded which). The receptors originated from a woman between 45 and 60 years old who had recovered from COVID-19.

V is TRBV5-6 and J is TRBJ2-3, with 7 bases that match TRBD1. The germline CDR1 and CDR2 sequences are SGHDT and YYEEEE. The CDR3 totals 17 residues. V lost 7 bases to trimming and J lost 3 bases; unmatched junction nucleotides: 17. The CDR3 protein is CASDQSRDSLWTDTQYF. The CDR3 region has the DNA TGTGCCAGCGACCAGTCCCGGGACAGTCTTTGGACAGATACGCAGTATTTT.

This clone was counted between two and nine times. The CDR3 DNA reads TGTGCCAGCTCACCATCGCAGGTCAACTCCTACGAGCAGTACTTC. Protein product: CASSPSQVNSYEQYF. J is TRBJ2-7 and V is TRBV18, with D uncertain. CDR3 length equals 15 residues. Germline V gene sequence: CDR1 KGHSH, CDR2 LQKENI. With 2 bases removed from V and 0 bases from J, the gap between germline ends came to 11 bases.

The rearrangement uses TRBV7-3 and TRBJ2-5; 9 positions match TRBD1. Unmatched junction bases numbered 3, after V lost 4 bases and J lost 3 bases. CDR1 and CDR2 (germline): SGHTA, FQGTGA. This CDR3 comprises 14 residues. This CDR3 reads CASSSTGGKETQYF. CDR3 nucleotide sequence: TGTGCCAGCAGCTCGACAGGGGGGAAAGAGACCCAGTACTTC.

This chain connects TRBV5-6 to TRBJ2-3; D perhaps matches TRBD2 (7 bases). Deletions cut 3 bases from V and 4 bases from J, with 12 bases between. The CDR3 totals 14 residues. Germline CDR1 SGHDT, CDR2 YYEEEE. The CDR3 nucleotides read TGTGCCAGCAGCTCGAAAGGGGGGGCAGATACGCAGTATTTT. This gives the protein CASSSKGGADTQYF.

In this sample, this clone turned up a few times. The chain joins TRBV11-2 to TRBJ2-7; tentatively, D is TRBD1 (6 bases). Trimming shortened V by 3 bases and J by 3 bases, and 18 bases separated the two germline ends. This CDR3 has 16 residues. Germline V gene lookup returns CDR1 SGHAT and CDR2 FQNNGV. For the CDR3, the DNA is TGTGCCAGCAGCTTCCCCAGGGGAAACTACGACTACGAGCAGTACTTC. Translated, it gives CASSFPRGNYDYEQYF.

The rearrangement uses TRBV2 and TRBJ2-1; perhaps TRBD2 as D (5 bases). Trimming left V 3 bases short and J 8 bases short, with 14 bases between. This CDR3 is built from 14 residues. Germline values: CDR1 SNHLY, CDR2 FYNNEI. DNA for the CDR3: TGTGCCAGCAGTGACCGGGTGCTGAGGGATGAGCAGTTCTTC. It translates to CASSDRVLRDEQFF.

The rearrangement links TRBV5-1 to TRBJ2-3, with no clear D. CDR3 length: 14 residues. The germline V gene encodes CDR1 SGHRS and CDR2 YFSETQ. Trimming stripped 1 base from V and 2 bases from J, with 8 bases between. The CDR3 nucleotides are TGCGCCAGCAGCTTGTACAACCCCACAGATACGCAGTATTTT. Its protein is CASSLYNPTDTQYF.

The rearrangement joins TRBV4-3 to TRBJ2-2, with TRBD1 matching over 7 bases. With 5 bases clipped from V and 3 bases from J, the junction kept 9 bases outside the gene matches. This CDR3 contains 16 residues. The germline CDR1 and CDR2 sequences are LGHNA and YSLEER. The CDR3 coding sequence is TGCGCCAGCAGCGCCCCGAGCACAGGGGACACCGGGGAGCTGTTTTTT. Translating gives CASSAPSTGDTGELFF.

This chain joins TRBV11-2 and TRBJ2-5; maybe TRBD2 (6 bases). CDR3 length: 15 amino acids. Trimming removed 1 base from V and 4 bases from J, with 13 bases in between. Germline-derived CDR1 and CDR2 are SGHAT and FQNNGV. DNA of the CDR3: TGTGCCAGCAGCTTAGGATTTGGTAGCGGAGAGACCCAGTACTTC. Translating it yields CASSLGFGSGETQYF.

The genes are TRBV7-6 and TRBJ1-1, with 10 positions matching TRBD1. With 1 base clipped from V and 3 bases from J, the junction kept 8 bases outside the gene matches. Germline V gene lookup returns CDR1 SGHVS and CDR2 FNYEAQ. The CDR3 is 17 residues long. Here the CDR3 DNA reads TGTGCCAGCAGCTTAGGACAGGGGGCGCGGGGGTACACTGAAGCTTTCTTT. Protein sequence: CASSLGQGARGYTEAFF.

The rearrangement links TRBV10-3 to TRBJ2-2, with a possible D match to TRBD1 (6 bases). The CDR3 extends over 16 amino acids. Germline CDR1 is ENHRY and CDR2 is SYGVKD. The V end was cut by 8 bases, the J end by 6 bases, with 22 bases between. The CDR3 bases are TGTGCCATCGGCCCTGGGGGACCCCAGGGGTCCGGGGAGCTGTTTTTT. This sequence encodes CAIGPGGPQGSGELFF.

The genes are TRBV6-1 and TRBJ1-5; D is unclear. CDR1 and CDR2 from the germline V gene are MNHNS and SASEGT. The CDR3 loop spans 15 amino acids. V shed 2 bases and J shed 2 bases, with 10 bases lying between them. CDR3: CASSEHTERNQPQHF. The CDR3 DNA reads TGTGCCAGCAGTGAACATACTGAGCGCAATCAGCCCCAGCATTTT.

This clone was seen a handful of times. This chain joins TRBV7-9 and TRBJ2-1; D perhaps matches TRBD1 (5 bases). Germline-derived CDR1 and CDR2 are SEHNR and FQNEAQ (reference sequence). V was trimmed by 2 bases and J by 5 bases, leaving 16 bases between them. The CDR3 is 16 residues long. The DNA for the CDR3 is TGTGCCAGCAGCTTATCTCCAGGGCGCCTGAACAATGAGCAGTTCTTC. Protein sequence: CASSLSPGRLNNEQFF.

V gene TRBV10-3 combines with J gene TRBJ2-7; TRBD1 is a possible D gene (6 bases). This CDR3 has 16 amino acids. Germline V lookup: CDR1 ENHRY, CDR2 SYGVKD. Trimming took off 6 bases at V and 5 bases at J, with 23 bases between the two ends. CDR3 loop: CAIRMTGGRNSDEQYF. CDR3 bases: TGTGCCATCAGGATGACAGGCGGGCGCAATAGCGACGAGCAGTACTTC.

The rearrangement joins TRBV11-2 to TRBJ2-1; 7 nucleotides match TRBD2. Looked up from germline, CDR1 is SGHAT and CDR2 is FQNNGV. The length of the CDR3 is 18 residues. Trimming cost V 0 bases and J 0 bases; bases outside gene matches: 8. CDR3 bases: TGTGCCAGCAGCTTAGACTATGCGGCTAGCGGCTCCTACAATGAGCAGTTCTTC. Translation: CASSLDYAASGSYNEQFF.

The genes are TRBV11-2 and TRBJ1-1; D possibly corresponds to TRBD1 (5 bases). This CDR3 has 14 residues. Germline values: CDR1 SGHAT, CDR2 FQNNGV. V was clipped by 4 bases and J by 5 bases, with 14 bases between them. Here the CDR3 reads CASSSGSGGTEAFF. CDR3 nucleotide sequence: TGTGCCAGCAGCTCAGGATCGGGGGGTACTGAAGCTTTCTTT.

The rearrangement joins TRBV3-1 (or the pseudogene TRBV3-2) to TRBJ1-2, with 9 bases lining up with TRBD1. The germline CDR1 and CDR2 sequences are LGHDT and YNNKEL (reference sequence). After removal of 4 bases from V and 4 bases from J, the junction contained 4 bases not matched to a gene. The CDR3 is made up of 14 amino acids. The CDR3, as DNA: TGTGCCAGCAGCCTAACAGGGGGCGGCTATGGCTACACCTTC. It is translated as CASSLTGGGYGYTF.

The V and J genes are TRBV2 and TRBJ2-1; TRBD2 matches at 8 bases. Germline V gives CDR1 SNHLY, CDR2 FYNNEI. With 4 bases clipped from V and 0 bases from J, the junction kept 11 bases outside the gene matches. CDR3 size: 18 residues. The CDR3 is CASSVAGGKRSSYNEQFF. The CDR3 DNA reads TGTGCCAGCAGTGTCGCGGGGGGCAAACGGAGCTCCTACAATGAGCAGTTCTTC. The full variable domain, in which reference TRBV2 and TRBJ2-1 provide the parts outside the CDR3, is EPEVTQTPSHQVTQMGQEVILRCVPISNHLYFYWYRQILGQKVEFLVSFYNNEISEKSEIFDDQFSVERPDGSNFTLKIRSTKLEDSAMYFCASSVAGGKRSSYNEQFFGPGTRLTVL.

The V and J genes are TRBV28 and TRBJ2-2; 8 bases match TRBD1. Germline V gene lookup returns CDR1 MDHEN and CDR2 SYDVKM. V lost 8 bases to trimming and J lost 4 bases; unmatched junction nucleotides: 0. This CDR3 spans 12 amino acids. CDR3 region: CASGQGTGELFF. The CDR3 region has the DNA TGTGCCAGCGGACAGGGCACCGGGGAGCTGTTTTTT.

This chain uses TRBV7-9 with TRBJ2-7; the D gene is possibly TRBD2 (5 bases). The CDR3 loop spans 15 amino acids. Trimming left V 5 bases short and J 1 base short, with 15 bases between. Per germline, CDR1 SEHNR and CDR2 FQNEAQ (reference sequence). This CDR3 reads CASSDSGNGSYEQYF. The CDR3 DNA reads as TGTGCCAGCAGCGATTCGGGGAACGGGTCCTACGAGCAGTACTTC.